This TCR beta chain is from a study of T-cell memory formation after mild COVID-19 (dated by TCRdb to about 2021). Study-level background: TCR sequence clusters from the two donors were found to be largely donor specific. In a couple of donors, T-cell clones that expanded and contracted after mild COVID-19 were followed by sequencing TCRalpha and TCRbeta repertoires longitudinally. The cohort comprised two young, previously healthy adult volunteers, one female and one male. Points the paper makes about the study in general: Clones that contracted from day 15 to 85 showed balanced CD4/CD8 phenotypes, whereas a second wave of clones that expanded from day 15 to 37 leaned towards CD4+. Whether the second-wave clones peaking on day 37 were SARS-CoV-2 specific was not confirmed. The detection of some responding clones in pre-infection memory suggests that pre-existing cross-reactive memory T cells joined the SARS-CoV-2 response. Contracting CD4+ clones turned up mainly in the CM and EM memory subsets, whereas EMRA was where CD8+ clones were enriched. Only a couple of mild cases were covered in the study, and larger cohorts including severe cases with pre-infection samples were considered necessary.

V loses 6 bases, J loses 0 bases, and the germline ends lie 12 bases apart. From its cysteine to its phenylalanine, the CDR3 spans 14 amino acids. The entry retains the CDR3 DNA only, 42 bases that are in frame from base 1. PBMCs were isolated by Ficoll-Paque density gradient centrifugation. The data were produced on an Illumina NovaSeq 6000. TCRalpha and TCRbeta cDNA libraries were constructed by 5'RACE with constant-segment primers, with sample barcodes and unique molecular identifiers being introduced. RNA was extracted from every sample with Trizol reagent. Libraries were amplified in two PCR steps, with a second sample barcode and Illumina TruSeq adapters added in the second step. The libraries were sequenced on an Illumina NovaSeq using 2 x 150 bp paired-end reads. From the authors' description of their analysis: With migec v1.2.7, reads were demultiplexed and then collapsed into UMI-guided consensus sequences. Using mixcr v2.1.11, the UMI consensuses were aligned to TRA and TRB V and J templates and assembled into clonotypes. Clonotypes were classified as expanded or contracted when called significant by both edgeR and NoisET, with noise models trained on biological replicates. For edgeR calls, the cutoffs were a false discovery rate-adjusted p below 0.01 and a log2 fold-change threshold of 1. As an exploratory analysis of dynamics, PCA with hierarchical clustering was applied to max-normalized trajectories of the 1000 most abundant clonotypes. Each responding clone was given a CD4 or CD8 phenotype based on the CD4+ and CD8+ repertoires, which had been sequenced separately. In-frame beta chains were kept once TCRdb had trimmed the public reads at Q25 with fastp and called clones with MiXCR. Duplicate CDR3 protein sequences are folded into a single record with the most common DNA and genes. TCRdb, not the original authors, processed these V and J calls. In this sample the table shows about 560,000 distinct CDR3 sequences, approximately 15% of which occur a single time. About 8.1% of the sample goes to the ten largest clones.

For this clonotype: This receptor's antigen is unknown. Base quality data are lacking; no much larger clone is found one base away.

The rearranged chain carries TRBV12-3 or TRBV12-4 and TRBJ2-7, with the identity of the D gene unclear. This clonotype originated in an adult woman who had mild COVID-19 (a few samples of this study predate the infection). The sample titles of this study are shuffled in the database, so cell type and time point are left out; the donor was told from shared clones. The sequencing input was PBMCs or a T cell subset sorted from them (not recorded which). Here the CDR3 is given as CASRSDFPSYEQYF. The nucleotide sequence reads TGTGCCAGCAGATCGGATTTCCCCTCCTACGAGCAGTACTTC.